This TCR beta chain was sequenced for a study of cytomegalovirus exposure and HLA in healthy donors. Study context: In terms of ancestry, the Caucasian-associated cluster contained roughly four fifths of the roughly 400 genotyped donors.

Study-wide results and caveats: When analyzed later, a missense DCLRE1C variant was found to be linked to TCR beta V- and J-gene trimming. The only immune exposure information that was available was CMV serostatus. In a later analysis, compared with equally common non-associated chains, HLA-associated beta chains were more expanded.

Germline CDR1 reads MNHEY; CDR2 reads SVGAGI. CDR3 length: 13 residues. V was pared by 2 bases and J by 3 bases, with 7 bases between. Comments on this clone: The antigen is undetermined.

PCR employed 60 Vbeta and 13 Jbeta primers. Produced via immunoSEQ multiplex PCR; TCRdb's table is partial and in-frame only. The sample yields over 70,000 clones, 80% seen once. The chain combines TRBV6-5 with TRBJ1-1; D unresolved. This TCR came from a man aged 18 to 35 in good health and CMV-seronegative. Sample: PBMCs. The CDR3 sequence is CASSYLPDTEAFF. As DNA, the CDR3 is TGTGCCAGCAGTTACCTGCCAGACACTGAAGCTTTCTTT.